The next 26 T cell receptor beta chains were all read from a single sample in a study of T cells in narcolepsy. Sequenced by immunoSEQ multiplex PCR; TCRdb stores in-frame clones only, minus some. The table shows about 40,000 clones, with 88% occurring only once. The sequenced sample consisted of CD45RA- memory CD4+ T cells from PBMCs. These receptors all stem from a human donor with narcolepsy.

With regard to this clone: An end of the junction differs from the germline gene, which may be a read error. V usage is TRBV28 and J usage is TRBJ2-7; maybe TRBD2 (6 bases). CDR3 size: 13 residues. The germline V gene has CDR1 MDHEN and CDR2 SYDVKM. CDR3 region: CASSLSGELGLNF. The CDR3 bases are TGTGCCAGCAGTTTATCGGGAGAACTTGGCCTCAACTTC.

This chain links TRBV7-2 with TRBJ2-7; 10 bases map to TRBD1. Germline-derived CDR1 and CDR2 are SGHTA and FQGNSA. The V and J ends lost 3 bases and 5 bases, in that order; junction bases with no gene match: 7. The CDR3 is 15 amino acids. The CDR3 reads CASSLSGTGDDEQYF. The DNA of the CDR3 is TGTGCCAGCAGCTTGTCCGGGACAGGGGATGACGAGCAGTACTTC. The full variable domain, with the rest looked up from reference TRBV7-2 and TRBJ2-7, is GAGVSQSPSNKVTEKGKDVELRCDPISGHTALYWYRQSLGQGLEFLIYFQGNSAPDKSGLPSDRFSAERTGGSVSTLTIQRTQQEDSAVYLCASSLSGTGDDEQYFGPGTRLTVT.

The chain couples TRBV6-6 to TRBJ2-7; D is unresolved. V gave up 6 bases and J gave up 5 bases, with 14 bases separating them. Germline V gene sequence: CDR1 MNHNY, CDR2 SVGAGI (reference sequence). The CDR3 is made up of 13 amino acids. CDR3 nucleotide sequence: TGTGCCAGCAGGGCACCGTCCGGCCACGAGCAGTACTTC. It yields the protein CASRAPSGHEQYF.

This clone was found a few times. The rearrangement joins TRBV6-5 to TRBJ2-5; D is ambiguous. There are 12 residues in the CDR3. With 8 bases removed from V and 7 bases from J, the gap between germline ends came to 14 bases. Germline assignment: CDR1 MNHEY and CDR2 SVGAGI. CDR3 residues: CASATRLGTQYF. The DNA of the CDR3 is TGTGCCAGCGCGACACGCCTGGGGACCCAGTACTTC.

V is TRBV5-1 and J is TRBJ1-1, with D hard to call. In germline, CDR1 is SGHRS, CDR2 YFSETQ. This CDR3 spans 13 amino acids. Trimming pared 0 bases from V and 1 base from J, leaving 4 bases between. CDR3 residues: CASSLDTNTEAFF. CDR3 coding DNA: TGCGCCAGCAGCTTGGACACGAACACTGAAGCTTTCTTT. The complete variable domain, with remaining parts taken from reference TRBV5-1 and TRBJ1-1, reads KAGVTQTPRYLIKTRGQQVTLSCSPISGHRSVSWYQQTPGQGLQFLFEYFSETQRNKGNFPGRFSGRQFSNSRSEMNVSTLELGDSALYLCASSLDTNTEAFFGQGTRLTVV.

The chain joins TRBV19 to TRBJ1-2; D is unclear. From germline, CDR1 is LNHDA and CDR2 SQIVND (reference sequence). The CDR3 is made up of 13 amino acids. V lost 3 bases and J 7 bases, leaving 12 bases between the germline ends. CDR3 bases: TGTGCCAGTAGTATCGTCCCGGGAGGTGGCTACACCTTC. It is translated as CASSIVPGGGYTF. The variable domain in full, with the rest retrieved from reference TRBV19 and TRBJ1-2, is DGGITQSPKYLFRKEGQNVTLSCEQNLNHDAMYWYRQDPGQGLRLIYYSQIVNDFQKGDIAEGYSVSREKKESFPLTVTSAQKNPTAFYLCASSIVPGGGYTFGSGTRLTVV.

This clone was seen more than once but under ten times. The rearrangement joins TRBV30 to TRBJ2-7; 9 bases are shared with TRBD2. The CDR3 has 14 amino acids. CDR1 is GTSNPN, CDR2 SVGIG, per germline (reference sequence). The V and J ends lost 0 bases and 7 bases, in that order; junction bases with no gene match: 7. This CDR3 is CAWSVLREGREQYF. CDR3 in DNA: TGTGCCTGGAGTGTTCTGCGGGAGGGTAGGGAGCAGTACTTC.

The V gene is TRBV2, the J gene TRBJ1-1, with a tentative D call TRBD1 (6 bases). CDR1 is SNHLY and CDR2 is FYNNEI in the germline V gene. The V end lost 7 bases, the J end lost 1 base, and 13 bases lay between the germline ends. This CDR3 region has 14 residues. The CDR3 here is CASTLNRENTEAFF. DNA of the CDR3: TGTGCCAGCACCCTAAACAGGGAGAACACTGAAGCTTTCTTT.

The CDR3 nucleotides are TGTGCCAGCAGCCCCCTCCCCGGGGAGACCCAGTACTTC. It yields the protein CASSPLPGETQYF. The rearrangement uses TRBV5-5 and TRBJ2-5; D ambiguous. The ends were cut back, 4 bases at V and 5 bases at J, with 12 bases in the middle. In germline, CDR1 is SGHKS, CDR2 YYEKEE (reference sequence). The CDR3 length is 13 residues.

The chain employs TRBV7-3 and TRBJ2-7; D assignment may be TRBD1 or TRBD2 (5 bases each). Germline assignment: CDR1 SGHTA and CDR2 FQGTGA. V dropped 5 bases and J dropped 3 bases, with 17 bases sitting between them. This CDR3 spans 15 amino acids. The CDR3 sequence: CASSAAGDPGYEQYF. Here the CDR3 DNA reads TGTGCCAGCAGCGCCGCCGGGGACCCAGGCTACGAGCAGTACTTC.

The CDR3 spells CASSLGLAGGEQFF. The CDR3 coding sequence is TGTGCCAGCAGCTTAGGTCTAGCGGGGGGTGAGCAGTTCTTC. V usage is TRBV5-5 and J usage is TRBJ2-1; 11 nucleotides align to TRBD2. Per germline, CDR1 SGHKS and CDR2 YYEKEE (reference sequence). The junction had 4 bases not matched to a gene; V was cut back by 2 bases and J by 9 bases. The CDR3 loop spans 14 amino acids.

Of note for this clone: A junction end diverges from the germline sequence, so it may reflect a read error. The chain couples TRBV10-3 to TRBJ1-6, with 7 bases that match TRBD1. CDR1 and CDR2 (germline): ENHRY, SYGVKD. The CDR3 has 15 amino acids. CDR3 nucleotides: TGTGCCAGCAGTTCGCTACAGGGGTTGGATTCACCCCTCCACTTT. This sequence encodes CASSSLQGLDSPLHF.

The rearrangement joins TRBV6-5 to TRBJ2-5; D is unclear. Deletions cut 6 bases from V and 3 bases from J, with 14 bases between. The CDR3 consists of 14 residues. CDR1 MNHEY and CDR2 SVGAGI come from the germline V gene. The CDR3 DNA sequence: TGTGCCAGCAGCTCGCCAAAACTTGAAGAGACCCAGTACTTC. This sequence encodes CASSSPKLEETQYF.

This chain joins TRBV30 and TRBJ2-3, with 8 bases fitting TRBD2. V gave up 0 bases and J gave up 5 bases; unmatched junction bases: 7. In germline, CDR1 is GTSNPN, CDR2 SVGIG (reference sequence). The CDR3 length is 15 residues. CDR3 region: CAWSVHGRAGDTQYF. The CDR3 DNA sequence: TGTGCCTGGAGTGTACACGGGAGGGCAGGAGATACGCAGTATTTT.

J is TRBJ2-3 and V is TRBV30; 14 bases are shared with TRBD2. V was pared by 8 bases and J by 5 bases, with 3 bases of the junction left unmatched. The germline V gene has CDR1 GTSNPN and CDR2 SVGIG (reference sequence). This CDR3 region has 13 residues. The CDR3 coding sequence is TGTGCCGGGACTAGCGGGAGAGAAGATACGCAGTATTTT. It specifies CAGTSGREDTQYF.

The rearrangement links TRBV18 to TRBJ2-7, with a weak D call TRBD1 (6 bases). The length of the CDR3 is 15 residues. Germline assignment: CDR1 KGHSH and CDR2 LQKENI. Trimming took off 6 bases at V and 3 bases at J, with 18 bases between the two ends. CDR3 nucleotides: TGTGCCAGCTCGCGCACAGGGCTTTCAAACTACGAGCAGTACTTC. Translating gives CASSRTGLSNYEQYF.

Here the CDR3 DNA reads TGTGCCAGCAGTTCTCAGGGCTCCGCAGATACGCAGTATTTT. This encodes CASSSQGSADTQYF. The J gene is TRBJ2-3, the V gene TRBV27; maybe TRBD1 (5 bases). Germline-derived CDR1 and CDR2 are MNHEY and SMNVEV (reference sequence). This CDR3 has 14 amino acids. V was trimmed by 4 bases and J by 4 bases, leaving 12 bases between them.

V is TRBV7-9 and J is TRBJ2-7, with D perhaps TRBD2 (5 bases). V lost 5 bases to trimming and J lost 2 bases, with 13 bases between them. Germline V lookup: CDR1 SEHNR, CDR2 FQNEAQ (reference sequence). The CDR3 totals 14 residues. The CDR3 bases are TGTGCCAGCAGCCCTACAAGAGGGACCTACGAGCAGTACTTC. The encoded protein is CASSPTRGTYEQYF.

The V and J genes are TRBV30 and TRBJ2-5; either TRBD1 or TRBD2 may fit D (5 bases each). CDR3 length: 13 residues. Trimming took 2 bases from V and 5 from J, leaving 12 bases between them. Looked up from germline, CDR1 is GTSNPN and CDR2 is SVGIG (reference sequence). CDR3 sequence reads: CAWSRGAEETQYF. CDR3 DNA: TGTGCCTGGAGTAGAGGGGCTGAGGAGACCCAGTACTTC. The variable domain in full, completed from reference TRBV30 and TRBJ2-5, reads SQTIHQWPATLVQPVGSPLSLECTVEGTSNPNLYWYRQAAGRGLQLLFYSVGIGQISSEVPQNLSASRPQDRQFILSSKKLLLSDSGFYLCAWSRGAEETQYFGPGTRLLVL.

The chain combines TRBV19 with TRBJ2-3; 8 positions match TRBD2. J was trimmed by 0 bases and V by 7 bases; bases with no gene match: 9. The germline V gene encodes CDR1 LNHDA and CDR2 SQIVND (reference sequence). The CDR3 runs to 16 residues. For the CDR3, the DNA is TGTGCCAGTACCCGAGCGGGGGCGACTAGCACAGATACGCAGTATTTT. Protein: CASTRAGATSTDTQYF.

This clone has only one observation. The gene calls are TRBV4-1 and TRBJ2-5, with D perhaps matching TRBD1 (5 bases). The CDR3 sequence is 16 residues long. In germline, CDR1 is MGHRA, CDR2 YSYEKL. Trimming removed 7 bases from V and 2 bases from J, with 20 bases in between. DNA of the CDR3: TGCGCCAGCACACTTGGGGCAACGGCACGACAAGAGACCCAGTACTTC. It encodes CASTLGATARQETQYF.

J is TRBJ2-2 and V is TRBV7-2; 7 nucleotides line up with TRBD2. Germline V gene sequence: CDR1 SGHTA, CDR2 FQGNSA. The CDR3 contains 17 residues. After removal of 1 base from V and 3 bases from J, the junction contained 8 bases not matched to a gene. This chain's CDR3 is CASSLDGGRADTGELFF. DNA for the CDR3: TGTGCCAGCAGCTTAGATGGAGGGAGGGCCGACACCGGGGAGCTGTTTTTT.

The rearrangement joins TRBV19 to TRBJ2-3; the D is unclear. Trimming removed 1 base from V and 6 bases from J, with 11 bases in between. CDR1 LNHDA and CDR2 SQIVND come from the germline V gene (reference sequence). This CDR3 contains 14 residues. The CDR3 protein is CASSIGGAADTQYF. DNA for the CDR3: TGTGCCAGTAGTATAGGTGGTGCAGCCGATACGCAGTATTTT.

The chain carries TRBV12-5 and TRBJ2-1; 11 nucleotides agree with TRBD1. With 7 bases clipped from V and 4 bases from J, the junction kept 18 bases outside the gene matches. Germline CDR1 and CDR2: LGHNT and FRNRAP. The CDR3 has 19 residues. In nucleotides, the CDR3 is TGTGCTAGTGCCCCCCGGGACAGGGGGTCCTCACCCCTATACAATGAGCAGTTCTTC. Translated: CASAPRDRGSSPLYNEQFF.

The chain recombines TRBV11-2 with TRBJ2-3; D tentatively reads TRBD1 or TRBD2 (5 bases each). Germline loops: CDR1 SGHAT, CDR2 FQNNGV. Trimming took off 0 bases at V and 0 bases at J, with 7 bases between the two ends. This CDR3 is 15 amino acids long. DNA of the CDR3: TGTGCCAGCAGCTTAGACGGGGCTAGCACAGATACGCAGTATTTT. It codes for CASSLDGASTDTQYF.

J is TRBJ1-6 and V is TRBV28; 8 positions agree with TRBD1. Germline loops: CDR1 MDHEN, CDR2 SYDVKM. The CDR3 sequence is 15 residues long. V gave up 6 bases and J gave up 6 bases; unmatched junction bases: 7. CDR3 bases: TGTGCCAGCAGGCCAGGGGGCCCGTCTAATTCACCCCTCCACTTT. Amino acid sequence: CASRPGGPSNSPLHF.